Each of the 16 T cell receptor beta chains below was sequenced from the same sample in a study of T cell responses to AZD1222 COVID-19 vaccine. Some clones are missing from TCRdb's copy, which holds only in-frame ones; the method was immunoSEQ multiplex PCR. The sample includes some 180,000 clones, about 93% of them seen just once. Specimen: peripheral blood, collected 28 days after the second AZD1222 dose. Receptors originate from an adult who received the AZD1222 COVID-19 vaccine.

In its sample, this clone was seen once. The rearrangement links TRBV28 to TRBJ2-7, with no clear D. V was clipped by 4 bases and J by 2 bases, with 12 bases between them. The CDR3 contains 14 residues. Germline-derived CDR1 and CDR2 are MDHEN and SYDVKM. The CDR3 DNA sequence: TGTGCCAGCAGTTCAGGCTTACCCCCCTACGAGCAGTACTTC. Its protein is CASSSGLPPYEQYF.

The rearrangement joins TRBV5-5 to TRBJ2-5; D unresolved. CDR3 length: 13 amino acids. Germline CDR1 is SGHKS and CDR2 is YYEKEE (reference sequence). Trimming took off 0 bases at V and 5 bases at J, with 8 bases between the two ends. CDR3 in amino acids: CASSLGVGETQYF. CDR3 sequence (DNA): TGTGCCAGCAGCTTGGGGGTAGGGGAGACCCAGTACTTC.

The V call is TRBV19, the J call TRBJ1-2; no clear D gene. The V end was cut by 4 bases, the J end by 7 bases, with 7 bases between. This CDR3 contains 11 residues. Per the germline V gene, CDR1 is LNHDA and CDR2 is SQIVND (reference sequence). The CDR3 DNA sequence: TGTGCCAGTAGTACCGCGGGTGGCTACACCTTC. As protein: CASSTAGGYTF. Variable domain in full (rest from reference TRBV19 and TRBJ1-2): DGGITQSPKYLFRKEGQNVTLSCEQNLNHDAMYWYRQDPGQGLRLIYYSQIVNDFQKGDIAEGYSVSREKKESFPLTVTSAQKNPTAFYLCASSTAGGYTFGSGTRLTVV.

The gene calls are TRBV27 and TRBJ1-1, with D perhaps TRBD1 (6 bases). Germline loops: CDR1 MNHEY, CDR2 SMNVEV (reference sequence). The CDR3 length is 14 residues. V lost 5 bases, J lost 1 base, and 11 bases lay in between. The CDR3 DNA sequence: TGTGCCAGCAGTCCACAGGGACCGAACACTGAAGCTTTCTTT. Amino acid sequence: CASSPQGPNTEAFF.

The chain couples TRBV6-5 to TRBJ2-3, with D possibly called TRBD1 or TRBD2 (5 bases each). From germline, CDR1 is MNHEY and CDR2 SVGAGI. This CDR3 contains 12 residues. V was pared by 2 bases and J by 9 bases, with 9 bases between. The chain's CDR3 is CASSYGGVTQYF. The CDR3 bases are TGTGCCAGCAGTTACGGGGGAGTGACGCAGTATTTT.

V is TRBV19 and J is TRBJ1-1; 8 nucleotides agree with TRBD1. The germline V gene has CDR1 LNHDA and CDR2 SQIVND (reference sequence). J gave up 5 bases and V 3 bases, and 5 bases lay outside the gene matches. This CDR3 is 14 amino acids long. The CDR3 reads CASSIGQGRTEAFF. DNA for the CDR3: TGTGCCAGTAGTATCGGACAGGGAAGAACTGAAGCTTTCTTT. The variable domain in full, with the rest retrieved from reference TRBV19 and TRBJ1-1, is DGGITQSPKYLFRKEGQNVTLSCEQNLNHDAMYWYRQDPGQGLRLIYYSQIVNDFQKGDIAEGYSVSREKKESFPLTVTSAQKNPTAFYLCASSIGQGRTEAFFGQGTRLTVV.

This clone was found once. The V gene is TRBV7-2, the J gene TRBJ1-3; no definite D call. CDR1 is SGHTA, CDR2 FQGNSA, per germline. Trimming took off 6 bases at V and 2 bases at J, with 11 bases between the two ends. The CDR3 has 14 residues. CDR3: CASSLARPGNTIYF. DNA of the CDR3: TGTGCCAGCAGTCTCGCTAGGCCTGGAAACACCATATATTTT.

CDR3 sequence reads: CASSPPSGLSYEQYF. The CDR3 DNA follows: TGTGCCAGCTCACCACCGTCGGGCCTCTCCTACGAGCAGTACTTC. The V and J genes are TRBV18 and TRBJ2-7; D uncertain. Trimming shortened V by 0 bases and J by 0 bases, and 9 bases separated the two germline ends. Germline V gene lookup returns CDR1 KGHSH and CDR2 LQKENI. This CDR3 has 15 amino acids.

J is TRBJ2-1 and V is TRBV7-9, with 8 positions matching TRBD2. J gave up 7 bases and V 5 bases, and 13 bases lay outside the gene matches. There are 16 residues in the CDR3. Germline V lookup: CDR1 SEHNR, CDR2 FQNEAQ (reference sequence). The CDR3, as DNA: TGTGCCAGCAGCCTAGGAGGGGCGGGAGGACGGAATGAGCAGTTCTTC. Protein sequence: CASSLGGAGGRNEQFF.

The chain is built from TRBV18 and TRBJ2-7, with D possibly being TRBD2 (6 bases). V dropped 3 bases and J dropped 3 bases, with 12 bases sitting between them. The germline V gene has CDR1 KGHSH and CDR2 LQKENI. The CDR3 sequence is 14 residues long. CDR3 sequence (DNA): TGTGCCAGCTCACCGGATCAGGGAGGCTACGAGCAGTACTTC. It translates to CASSPDQGGYEQYF.

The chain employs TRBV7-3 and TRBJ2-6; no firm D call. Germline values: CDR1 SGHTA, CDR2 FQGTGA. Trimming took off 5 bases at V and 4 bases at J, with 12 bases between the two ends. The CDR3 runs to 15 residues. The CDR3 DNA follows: TGTGCCAGCAGCCTCGACGGGTCCGGGGCCAACGTCCTGACTTTC. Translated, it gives CASSLDGSGANVLTF. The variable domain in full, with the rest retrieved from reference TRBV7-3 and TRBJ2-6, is GAGVSQTPSNKVTEKGKYVELRCDPISGHTALYWYRQSLGQGPEFLIYFQGTGAADDSGLPNDRFFAVRPEGSVSTLKIQRTERGDSAVYLCASSLDGSGANVLTFGAGSRLTVL.

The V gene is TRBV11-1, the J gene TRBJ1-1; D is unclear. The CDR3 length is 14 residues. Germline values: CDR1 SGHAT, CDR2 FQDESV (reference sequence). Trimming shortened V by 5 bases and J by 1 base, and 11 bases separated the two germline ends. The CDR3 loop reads CASSRFTANTEAFF. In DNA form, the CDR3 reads TGTGCCAGCAGCCGTTTCACGGCGAACACTGAAGCTTTCTTT.

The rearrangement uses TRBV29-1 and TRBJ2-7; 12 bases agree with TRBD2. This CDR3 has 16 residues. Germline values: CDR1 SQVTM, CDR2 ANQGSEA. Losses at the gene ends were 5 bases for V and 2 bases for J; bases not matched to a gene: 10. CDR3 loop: CSVHLRTSGRTYEQYF. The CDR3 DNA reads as TGCAGCGTTCACCTACGTACTAGCGGGAGGACCTACGAGCAGTACTTC.

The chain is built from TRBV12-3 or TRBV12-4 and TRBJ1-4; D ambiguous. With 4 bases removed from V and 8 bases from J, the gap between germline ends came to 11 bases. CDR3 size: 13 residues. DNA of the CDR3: TGTGCCAGCAGTTCACGAGTCGGGGAAAAACTGTTTTTT. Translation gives CASSSRVGEKLFF.

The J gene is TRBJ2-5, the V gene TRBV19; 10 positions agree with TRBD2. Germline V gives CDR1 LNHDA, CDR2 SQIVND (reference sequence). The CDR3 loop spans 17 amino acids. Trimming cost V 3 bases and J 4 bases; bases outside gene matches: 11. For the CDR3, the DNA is TGTGCCAGTAGTATTCAGCGGGGGGGCGTGGTCGGAGAGACCCAGTACTTC. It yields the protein CASSIQRGGVVGETQYF.

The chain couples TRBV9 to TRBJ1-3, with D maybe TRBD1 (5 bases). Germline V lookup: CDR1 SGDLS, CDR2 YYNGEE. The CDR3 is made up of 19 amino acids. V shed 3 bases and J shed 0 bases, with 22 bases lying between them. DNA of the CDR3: TGTGCCAGCAGCGACCCGGGGCCGGGGACGGACGTCTCTGGAAACACCATATATTTT. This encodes CASSDPGPGTDVSGNTIYF.